This T cell receptor beta chain was found in a study of OX40 agonist ivuxolimab in advanced cancers. About the research overall: Hepatocellular carcinoma, melanoma, renal cell or head and neck cancer occurred in dose-escalation patients.

Concerning this clone: Its antigen is unidentified.

The assay was immunoSEQ multiplex PCR, and TCRdb's table has in-frame clones only and misses some. Here the sample spans some 70,000 clones, more than 85% being singletons. General observations from the study: Averaged across samples, CD8+ T cells carried more expanded clones than CD4+ did.

The CDR3 runs 14 residues. Germline V gene lookup returns CDR1 SGHTS and CDR2 YDEGEE. J lost 6 bases, V lost 1 base, and 4 bases had no gene match. This sequence originates from an adult with an advanced solid tumor such as melanoma, head and neck, liver or kidney cancer. Material: CD4+ or CD8+ T cells sorted from blood, obtained in a trial of the OX40 agonist ivuxolimab. The chain couples TRBV5-8 to TRBJ2-3, with 8 bases lining up with TRBD2. CDR3: CASSLQSGSDTQYF. The DNA of the CDR3 is TGTGCCAGCAGCTTGCAAAGCGGGAGTGATACGCAGTATTTT.